These T cell receptor beta chains were read from a single sample in a study of identical twins. From the 5' RACE reads, TCRdb called clonotypes with MiXCR, one entry per CDR3 protein. The top ten clones hold approximately 9.3% of a sample with roughly 260,000 distinct CDR3 sequences, 11% to 15% of them seen once. The material sequenced was memory (CD45RO+) T cells sorted from blood. The receptor source for this set is a woman aged 18-29 years in good health. CDR3s leave out the opening cysteine and the closing phenylalanine or tryptophan.

CDR3 protein,CDR3 length,V gene,J gene
ASLPIPQGGGELF,13,TRBV5-1,TRBJ2-2
ASTATGMGYGYT,12,TRBV5-1,TRBJ1-2
ASSPGQDPYGYT,12,TRBV18,TRBJ1-2
ASSATSGPGSTGELF,15,TRBV5-1,TRBJ2-2
SVRGGQRVYEQY,12,TRBV29-1,TRBJ2-7
ASSQELTSGGNEQF,14,TRBV3-1,TRBJ2-1
SVRGGVGANVLT,12,TRBV29-1,TRBJ2-6
ASSGGNLEGYT,11,TRBV5-1,TRBJ1-2
ASSFDHQETQY,11,TRBV12-3/TRBV12-4,TRBJ2-5
ASSLLGTVHEQY,12,TRBV7-9,TRBJ2-7
ASSIGETQY,9,TRBV5-1,TRBJ2-5
ASSVVGGANTGELF,14,TRBV9,TRBJ2-2
ASSQVFNSPLH,11,TRBV3-1,TRBJ1-6
ASSPASGHEQF,11,TRBV12-3/TRBV12-4,TRBJ2-1
ASSNPRESSYEQY,13,TRBV6-5,TRBJ2-7